This entry lists 23 T cell receptor beta chains sequenced from one sample in a study of blood T cell repertoires in COVID-19 (dated by TCRdb to 2020 to 2022). The protocol used for the library was the immunoSEQ multiplex PCR assay. TCRdb carries this immuneACCESS record with in-frame sequences only. Its versions omit some clonotypes, under half of them owing to an unresolved V gene in the studies checked, with the rest unexplained. The sample data list 250,000 or so clones, and approximately 86% of these were observed just once. The ten largest account for about 8.6% of the sample. The sequenced sample consisted of peripheral blood. The receptor source for this set is a man aged 35-49 years with active or convalescent COVID-19.

The CDR3 sequence: CASSQVPRGQAYEQYF. The CDR3 DNA sequence: TGTGCCAGCAGCCAAGTACCCCGAGGACAGGCCTACGAGCAGTACTTC. The rearrangement uses TRBV3-1 (or the pseudogene TRBV3-2) and TRBJ2-7; 7 nucleotides line up with TRBD1. CDR3 size: 16 residues. The trim removed 1 base at V and 2 bases at J, leaving 8 bases unmatched. Germline CDR1 is LGHDT and CDR2 is YNNKEL (reference sequence).

This sequence joins TRBV9 and TRBJ2-1; D is uncertain. The germline V gene encodes CDR1 SGDLS and CDR2 YYNGEE. The CDR3 is made up of 11 amino acids. V was clipped by 4 bases and J by 7 bases, with 6 bases between them. CDR3 DNA: TGTGCCAGCAGCAGCCTTAATGAGCAGTTCTTC. Its translation is CASSSLNEQFF.

V and J are TRBV10-3 and TRBJ1-5; D is possibly TRBD1 (5 bases). Trimming left V 8 bases short and J 1 base short, with 9 bases between. This CDR3 spans 13 amino acids. Germline CDR1 is ENHRY and CDR2 is SYGVKD. The CDR3 DNA reads as TGTGCCATCGGGGGGGAGAGCAATCAGCCCCAGCATTTT. Amino acids: CAIGGESNQPQHF.

This clone was seen only once. The rearrangement links TRBV29-1 to TRBJ1-5; weak D call: TRBD1 (6 bases). The CDR3 runs to 15 residues. The ends were cut back, 4 bases at V and 7 bases at J, with 20 bases in the middle. The V gene's germline CDR1 is SQVTM and CDR2 ANQGSEA. Here the CDR3 reads CSVVVTTGPNQPQHF. The CDR3 coding sequence is TGCAGCGTTGTGGTTACCACAGGGCCTAACCAGCCCCAGCATTTT.

This clone was detected once. The chain links TRBV5-1 to TRBJ1-5; tentatively, D is TRBD1 (5 bases). Trimming took off 4 bases at V and 2 bases at J, with 13 bases between the two ends. CDR1 and CDR2 (germline): SGHRS, YFSETQ. The CDR3 contains 15 residues. DNA of the CDR3: TGCGCCAGCAGCCCGACCGGGGGTGGCAATCAGCCCCAGCATTTT. Protein sequence: CASSPTGGGNQPQHF.

This CDR3 reads CASSSRRGPGANVLTF. CDR3 nucleotides: TGTGCCAGCAGCTCCCGAAGGGGGCCTGGGGCCAACGTCCTGACTTTC. The chain recombines TRBV13 with TRBJ2-6; TRBD1 matches 7 bases. CDR1 PRHDT and CDR2 FYEKMQ come from the germline V gene (reference sequence). The junction had 5 bases not matched to a gene; V was cut back by 4 bases and J by 2 bases. The CDR3 covers 16 residues.

This clone is a singleton in its sample. The V gene is TRBV6-6, the J gene TRBJ1-1; 7 bases line up with TRBD1. The CDR3 totals 13 residues. Looked up from germline, CDR1 is MNHNY and CDR2 is SVGAGI (reference sequence). Trimming at V came to 6 bases and at J to 6 bases, leaving 7 bases not matched to a gene. The CDR3 DNA reads TGTGCCAGCAGGCCGGACAGGCTGCCTGAAGCTTTCTTT. This gives the protein CASRPDRLPEAFF.

V usage is TRBV18 and J usage is TRBJ2-7, with 7 bases matching TRBD2. This CDR3 is built from 14 residues. Losses at the gene ends were 3 bases for V and 1 base for J; bases not matched to a gene: 3. Germline-derived CDR1 and CDR2 are KGHSH and LQKENI. CDR3 amino acids: CASSPASGSYEQYF. The CDR3 coding sequence is TGTGCCAGCTCACCGGCTAGCGGTTCCTACGAGCAGTACTTC.

This chain connects TRBV5-1 to TRBJ2-7, with a possible D match to TRBD1 (7 bases). V lost 2 bases, J lost 0 bases, and 12 bases lay in between. Per the germline V gene, CDR1 is SGHRS and CDR2 is YFSETQ. The CDR3 extends over 15 amino acids. The CDR3 DNA follows: TGCGCCAGCAGCTTTAGTCAGGGGGGCTCCTACGAGCAGTACTTC. Translated: CASSFSQGGSYEQYF.

The V gene is TRBV5-6, the J gene TRBJ2-1; 11 bases fit TRBD2. CDR1 and CDR2 from the germline V gene are SGHDT and YYEEEE. V was pared by 1 base and J by 9 bases, with 6 bases of the junction left unmatched. This CDR3 is built from 15 residues. CDR3 amino acids: CASSLTSGRPGEQFF. CDR3 in DNA: TGTGCCAGCAGCTTGACTAGCGGGAGACCAGGTGAGCAGTTCTTC.

J is TRBJ2-2 and V is TRBV7-6; 13 positions match TRBD2. This CDR3 has 17 amino acids. Germline V gene data show CDR1 as SGHVS and CDR2 as FNYEAQ. J lost 0 bases, V lost 5 bases, and 3 bases had no gene match. CDR3 sequence (DNA): TGTGCCAGCAGCCAGGGACTAGCGGGAACGAACACCGGGGAGCTGTTTTTT. Translated, it gives CASSQGLAGTNTGELFF.

The CDR3 is CASERAGADTQYF. CDR3 coding DNA: TGTGCCAGCGAGCGGGCTGGCGCGGATACGCAGTATTTT. This rearrangement joins TRBV6-5 to TRBJ2-3, with a possible D match to TRBD2 (6 bases). In germline, CDR1 is MNHEY, CDR2 SVGAGI. The CDR3 length is 13 residues. The V end lost 8 bases, the J end lost 6 bases, and 15 bases lay between the germline ends.

This chain connects TRBV25-1 to TRBJ2-7; the D gene is possibly TRBD1 (6 bases). CDR3 length: 15 amino acids. CDR1 is MGHDK and CDR2 is SYGVNS in the germline V gene. Trimming took off 1 base at V and 4 bases at J, with 14 bases between the two ends. CDR3 amino acids: CASSESDRGPYEQYF. CDR3 nucleotide sequence: TGTGCCAGCAGTGAATCGGACAGAGGCCCTTACGAGCAGTACTTC.

The CDR3 DNA is TGTGCCAGCAGTTTGGGCCCAGGTGTCGAGCAGTTCTTC. This encodes CASSLGPGVEQFF. V gene TRBV12-3 or TRBV12-4 combines with J gene TRBJ2-1; D gene ambiguous. The CDR3 totals 13 residues. V lost 3 bases and J 10 bases, leaving 13 bases between the germline ends.

The chain combines TRBV6-5 with TRBJ1-5; tentative D call: TRBD1 (6 bases). The CDR3 is 15 amino acids. CDR1 MNHEY and CDR2 SVGAGI come from the germline V gene. V shed 5 bases and J shed 5 bases, with 16 bases lying between them. The CDR3 sequence: CASSTRAKGDQPQHF. The CDR3 DNA sequence: TGTGCCAGCAGTACCCGGGCCAAGGGGGATCAGCCCCAGCATTTT.

J is TRBJ2-7 and V is TRBV2; a weak D match, TRBD1 (6 bases). This CDR3 is built from 14 residues. Germline V gene data show CDR1 as SNHLY and CDR2 as FYNNEI. Trimming took 1 base from V and 2 from J, leaving 9 bases between them. The CDR3 nucleotides are TGTGCCAGCAGTGAAGTACAGGGAGCCTACGAGCAGTACTTC. This gives the protein CASSEVQGAYEQYF.

CDR3 nucleotides: TGTGCCAGCAGCGAGACTAGCGGGGCTTACAATGAGCAGTTCTTC. Amino acids: CASSETSGAYNEQFF. The chain combines TRBV9 with TRBJ2-1, with TRBD2 identical over 11 bases. V was clipped by 3 bases and J by 4 bases; unmatched bases: 3. The CDR3 consists of 15 residues. CDR1 and CDR2 from the germline V gene are SGDLS and YYNGEE. Variable domain in full (rest from reference TRBV9 and TRBJ2-1): DSGVTQTPKHLITATGQRVTLRCSPRSGDLSVYWYQQSLDQGLQFLIQYYNGEERAKGNILERFSAQQFPDLHSELNLSSLELGDSALYFCASSETSGAYNEQFFGPGTRLTVL.

The chain recombines TRBV10-3 with TRBJ1-2, with 10 bases fitting TRBD1. Trimming at V came to 7 bases and at J to 8 bases, leaving 13 bases not matched to a gene. Germline CDR1 is ENHRY and CDR2 is SYGVKD. The CDR3 has 15 amino acids. The DNA of the CDR3 is TGTGCCATCACCCGGGACAGGGGCGCAATGAACGGCTACACCTTC. Protein sequence: CAITRDRGAMNGYTF.

The chain recombines TRBV6-5 with TRBJ2-5; 8 bases match TRBD1. With 4 bases clipped from V and 5 bases from J, the junction kept 6 bases outside the gene matches. CDR3 length equals 14 residues. CDR1 and CDR2 from the germline V gene are MNHEY and SVGAGI. The CDR3 bases are TGTGCCAGCAGTTCCCAACAGGGGGAGGAGACCCAGTACTTC. It encodes CASSSQQGEETQYF.

CDR3 nucleotide sequence: TGTGCCAGCAGCTGGGGGGCAGGGGGCCATCAGCCCCAGCATTTT. It translates to CASSWGAGGHQPQHF. This chain links TRBV7-2 with TRBJ1-5, with 8 bases that match TRBD1. The J segment lost 5 bases and the V segment lost 4 bases, leaving 7 bases of the junction unmatched. Germline CDR1 SGHTA, CDR2 FQGNSA. This CDR3 contains 15 residues.

The chain has TRBV7-2 and TRBJ2-1; unclear D gene. V was pared by 2 bases and J by 0 bases, with 14 bases between. Germline V gene data show CDR1 as SGHTA and CDR2 as FQGNSA. The CDR3 loop spans 17 amino acids. CDR3 loop: CASSLRGSMGSYNEQFF. The CDR3, as DNA: TGTGCCAGCAGCTTACGAGGCTCGATGGGCTCCTACAATGAGCAGTTCTTC.

V usage is TRBV14 and J usage is TRBJ1-2; D ambiguous. V gave up 1 base and J gave up 8 bases, with 5 bases separating them. There are 11 residues in the CDR3. Germline V gene lookup returns CDR1 SGHDN and CDR2 FVKESK. The CDR3 nucleotides read TGTGCCAGCAGCCAAGGGAGAGGCTACACCTTC. As protein: CASSQGRGYTF. The whole variable domain, filled in from reference TRBV14 and TRBJ1-2, reads EAGVTQFPSHSVIEKGQTVTLRCDPISGHDNLYWYRRVMGKEIKFLLHFVKESKQDESGMPNNRFLAERTGGTYSTLKVQPAELEDSGVYFCASSQGRGYTFGSGTRLTVV.

The rearrangement joins TRBV28 to TRBJ1-5; D remains ambiguous. CDR3 length: 14 amino acids. Germline values: CDR1 MDHEN, CDR2 SYDVKM. V lost 3 bases to trimming and J lost 6 bases, with 12 bases between them. CDR3 sequence reads: CASSFEGWGQPQHF. In DNA, the CDR3 is TGTGCCAGCAGTTTTGAGGGATGGGGTCAGCCCCAGCATTTT.